These 29 T cell receptor beta chains came from one sample sequenced in a study of spatial heterogeneity in lung cancer. Time point noted: sample taken at primary tumor resection. The study sequenced unsorted whole RNA from tumor, nontumor lung or frozen PBMC. TCRdb fed the 5' RACE reads into MiXCR, producing one record per CDR3 protein. This sample carries about 85,000 distinct CDR3 sequences, approximately 18% of them seen once, and the ten largest clones take less than 7.5%. The source material was PBMCs, sampled at surgery. The receptor source for this set is a male donor with early-stage non-small cell lung cancer.

This clonotype was seen a few times. CDR3 in amino acids: CASEGSGANVLTF. CDR3 in DNA: TGTGCCAGCGAGGGATCCGGGGCCAACGTCCTGACTTTC. V is TRBV6-1 and J is TRBJ2-6, with D perhaps matching TRBD2 (5 bases). The CDR3 has 13 amino acids. CDR1 MNHNS and CDR2 SASEGT come from the germline V gene. V was clipped by 8 bases and J by 4 bases, with 9 bases between them.

This clonotype appeared a few times. The rearrangement joins TRBV28 to TRBJ2-7, with unresolved D. Trimming took off 3 bases at V and 1 base at J, with 16 bases between the two ends. Germline CDR1 MDHEN, CDR2 SYDVKM. This CDR3 contains 16 residues. The CDR3 region is CASSFLSGGLSYEQYF. The CDR3 DNA is TGTGCCAGCAGTTTCCTTTCGGGCGGTTTATCCTACGAGCAGTACTTC.

This clonotype occurred a few times. The chain uses TRBV7-8 and TRBJ1-2; D is perhaps TRBD1 (5 bases). This CDR3 has 13 amino acids. V was shortened by 5 bases and J by 4 bases, with 11 bases between the two germline ends. Germline CDR1 reads SGHVS; CDR2 reads FQNEAQ. The CDR3 coding sequence is TGTGCCAGCAGCCCGGGGCGACTCTATGGCTACACCTTC. Translated, it gives CASSPGRLYGYTF.

This clonotype came up a few times. The CDR3 is CASSLGRSNEQFF. DNA of the CDR3: TGTGCCAGCAGCTTAGGGAGGTCCAATGAGCAGTTCTTC. The chain links TRBV7-3 to TRBJ2-1; possibly TRBD2 for D (6 bases). Germline-derived CDR1 and CDR2 are SGHTA and FQGTGA. V shed 2 bases and J shed 6 bases, with 8 bases lying between them. The CDR3 consists of 13 residues.

The chain uses TRBV10-3 and TRBJ2-3, with 9 bases aligning to TRBD2. The CDR3 has 16 residues. CDR1 ENHRY and CDR2 SYGVKD come from the germline V gene. The V segment lost 10 bases and the J segment 1 base; nucleotides outside the gene matches: 12. The CDR3 spells CASGTIAGAGTDTQYF. Here the CDR3 DNA reads TGTGCCAGTGGGACAATAGCGGGAGCCGGCACAGATACGCAGTATTTT.

The V call is TRBV20-1, the J call TRBJ2-7; D remains unclear. The ends were cut back, 6 bases at V and 0 bases at J, with 15 bases in the middle. CDR3 length: 14 residues. Germline lookup yields CDR1 DFQATT and CDR2 SNEGSKA (reference sequence). CDR3 bases: TGCAGTGCCCTCCGCGACACAAGCTCCTACGAGCAGTACTTC. Its translation is CSALRDTSSYEQYF.

The J gene is TRBJ1-5, the V gene TRBV19; a possible D gene is TRBD1 (5 bases). The germline V gene encodes CDR1 LNHDA and CDR2 SQIVND (reference sequence). The CDR3 has 15 residues. The germline V and J ends were trimmed by 4 bases and 4 bases, with 14 bases remaining between them. This CDR3 reads CASSTTARANQPQHF. The CDR3 DNA reads TGTGCCAGTAGTACGACAGCCCGAGCTAATCAGCCCCAGCATTTT.

This clonotype has a handful of counts. The chain employs TRBV6-2 or TRBV6-3 and TRBJ2-3; 8 nucleotides agree with TRBD1. Looked up from germline, CDR1 is MNHEY and CDR2 is SVGEGT. The J segment lost 3 bases and the V segment lost 3 bases, leaving 5 bases of the junction unmatched. The CDR3 loop spans 15 amino acids. CDR3: CASSYQGARTDTQYF. The CDR3 DNA follows: TGTGCCAGCAGTTATCAGGGGGCGCGGACAGATACGCAGTATTTT.

The J gene is TRBJ2-1, the V gene TRBV20-1; weak D call: TRBD2 (6 bases). CDR1 is DFQATT and CDR2 is SNEGSKA in the germline V gene (reference sequence). Trimming stripped 5 bases from V and 10 bases from J, with 12 bases between. The CDR3 loop spans 11 amino acids. The CDR3 loop reads CSAPGTSEQFF. CDR3 DNA sequence: TGCAGTGCTCCCGGGACTTCCGAGCAGTTCTTC.

This clonotype has just a few counts. J is TRBJ1-1 and V is TRBV27; D not resolved. Germline CDR1 reads MNHEY; CDR2 reads SMNVEV (reference sequence). This CDR3 is 19 amino acids long. V gave up 2 bases and J gave up 0 bases, with 22 bases separating them. The CDR3 loop reads CASSLNVFGQLGMNTEAFF. The CDR3 coding sequence is TGTGCCAGCAGTTTAAACGTTTTCGGTCAGCTGGGGATGAACACTGAAGCTTTCTTT.

This clonotype was counted only a few times. The chain has TRBV20-1 and TRBJ1-1, with TRBD1 matching over 8 bases. The CDR3 spans 14 residues. Germline assignment: CDR1 DFQATT and CDR2 SNEGSKA (reference sequence). V gave up 5 bases and J gave up 1 base; unmatched junction bases: 6. The CDR3: CSAPRTGRNTEAFF. In DNA form, the CDR3 reads TGCAGTGCTCCACGGACAGGGAGGAACACTGAAGCTTTCTTT.

This clonotype appeared once. One junction end does not reproduce the germline sequence, and a read error may be involved. The chain couples TRBV6-2 or TRBV6-3 to TRBJ2-7; D is unclear. Germline assignment: CDR1 MNHEY and CDR2 SVGEGT. The CDR3 is made up of 14 amino acids. The CDR3 sequence is CASSQPTSSHEQYF. CDR3 nucleotide sequence: TGTGCCAGCAGTCAGCCGACAAGCTCCCACGAGCAGTACTTC.

This chain joins TRBV7-9 and TRBJ2-7; the D is unclear. The CDR3 has 13 amino acids. The V end was cut by 4 bases, the J end by 2 bases, with 9 bases between. Germline values: CDR1 SEHNR, CDR2 FQNEAQ (reference sequence). The CDR3 here is CASSWAPAYEQYF. The CDR3 DNA follows: TGTGCCAGCAGCTGGGCCCCGGCCTACGAGCAGTACTTC.

The rearrangement joins TRBV29-1 to TRBJ2-3; D might be TRBD2 (5 bases). Germline assignment: CDR1 SQVTM and CDR2 ANQGSEA. The CDR3 extends over 13 amino acids. V was cut by 4 bases and J by 6 bases, with 14 bases left in between. The CDR3 sequence is CSVASSSRDTQYF. Written as DNA, the CDR3 is TGCAGCGTTGCTTCGTCTAGCAGGGATACGCAGTATTTT.

This clonotype was detected a few times. The chain employs TRBV3-1 and TRBJ1-4; tentative D call: TRBD1 (5 bases). Trimming stripped 2 bases from V and 1 base from J, with 17 bases between. Germline CDR1 LGHDT, CDR2 YNNKEL (reference sequence). The CDR3 has 18 amino acids. The CDR3: CASSQSSLRGGTNEKLFF. As DNA, the CDR3 is TGTGCCAGCAGCCAAAGTTCACTTCGGGGCGGAACTAATGAAAAACTGTTTTTT.

The V and J genes are TRBV12-5 and TRBJ1-1; no firm D call. CDR3 length: 16 amino acids. In germline, CDR1 is LGHNT, CDR2 FRNRAP. V lost 2 bases and J 8 bases, leaving 21 bases between the germline ends. CDR3 in DNA: TGTGCTAGTGGTTTGCTCTCGGGGAAGGCACTACTAGAAGCTTTCTTT. Its translation: CASGLLSGKALLEAFF.

The CDR3 DNA reads TGTGCCATCAGTGAGTTGGGGGATGAGCAGTTCTTC. As protein: CAISELGDEQFF. The rearrangement joins TRBV10-3 to TRBJ2-1; D assignment may be TRBD1 or TRBD2 (5 bases each). V was trimmed by 1 base and J by 8 bases, leaving 6 bases between them. The germline V gene has CDR1 ENHRY and CDR2 SYGVKD. CDR3 size: 12 residues.

This clonotype was seen more than once but under ten times. The V call is TRBV10-3, the J call TRBJ2-3; D is ambiguous. The V gene's germline CDR1 is ENHRY and CDR2 SYGVKD. V lost 8 bases and J 4 bases, leaving 10 bases between the germline ends. The CDR3 runs to 12 residues. The CDR3 loop is CAIGSTADTQYF. CDR3 sequence (DNA): TGTGCCATCGGTTCAACGGCAGATACGCAGTATTTT.

This clonotype was detected only a few times. The CDR3 protein is CASSEHEGSKNIQYF. As DNA, the CDR3 is TGCGCCAGCAGCGAACACGAGGGTTCCAAAAACATTCAGTACTTC. This rearrangement joins TRBV5-1 to TRBJ2-4; a weak D match, TRBD2 (5 bases). The CDR3 totals 15 residues. CDR1 is SGHRS, CDR2 YFSETQ, per germline. The V end lost 4 bases, the J end lost 2 bases, and 13 bases lay between the germline ends.

The chain uses TRBV30 and TRBJ2-1, with 16 bases matching TRBD2. This CDR3 is 17 amino acids long. Germline CDR1 reads GTSNPN; CDR2 reads SVGIG (reference sequence). The V and J ends lost 1 base and 8 bases, in that order; junction bases with no gene match: 8. Here the CDR3 DNA reads TGTGCCTGGAGTGAGGGACTAGCGGGAGGGCCTCTCGATGAGCAGTTCTTC. Translating it yields CAWSEGLAGGPLDEQFF.

The chain carries TRBV15 and TRBJ2-1; D is possibly TRBD2 (7 bases). In germline, CDR1 is LNHNV, CDR2 YYDKDF (reference sequence). The CDR3 runs to 16 residues. The V gene lost 0 bases and the J gene lost 3 bases, with 12 bases spanning the gap. The CDR3 spells CATSRDRGAGYNEQFF. CDR3 bases: TGTGCCACCAGCAGAGATCGGGGGGCGGGCTACAATGAGCAGTTCTTC.

In DNA form, the CDR3 reads TGCAGTGCTTTCCCTAGCGGGAGTTCCTACGAGCAGTACTTC. This encodes CSAFPSGSSYEQYF. The chain is built from TRBV20-1 and TRBJ2-7; 10 bases align to TRBD2. Per the germline V gene, CDR1 is DFQATT and CDR2 is SNEGSKA (reference sequence). The junction had 5 bases not matched to a gene; V was cut back by 5 bases and J by 1 base. The CDR3 contains 14 residues.

This clonotype appeared a few times. V and J are TRBV30 and TRBJ1-2, with unresolved D. The germline V and J ends were trimmed by 4 bases and 4 bases, with 10 bases remaining between them. Germline CDR1 GTSNPN, CDR2 SVGIG (reference sequence). The CDR3 extends over 12 amino acids. The CDR3 DNA sequence: TGTGCCTGGACCGACGGACGCTATGGCTACACCTTC. This encodes CAWTDGRYGYTF.

The chain combines TRBV6-4 with TRBJ2-3; the match to TRBD2 covers 7 bases. The CDR3 totals 14 residues. With 5 bases clipped from V and 2 bases from J, the junction kept 4 bases outside the gene matches. Germline V gives CDR1 MRHNA, CDR2 SNTAGT. This chain's CDR3 is CASSPRDYTDTQYF. The CDR3 coding sequence is TGTGCCAGCAGTCCCCGGGACTACACAGATACGCAGTATTTT.

The CDR3 region has the DNA TGTGCCAGCGAGACCGCCTTTGAAGCTTTCTTT. Its translation: CASETAFEAFF. The V gene is TRBV6-5, the J gene TRBJ1-1; D is ambiguous. Germline V CDR1 and CDR2: MNHEY, SVGAGI. Trimming left V 8 bases short and J 7 bases short, with 11 bases between. The CDR3 has 11 amino acids.

This clonotype has a handful of counts. This rearrangement joins TRBV7-6 to TRBJ2-5, with TRBD2 identical over 7 bases. With V trimmed by 1 base and J by 5 bases, 10 bases remained unmatched. Germline V gene sequence: CDR1 SGHVS, CDR2 FNYEAQ. The CDR3 is made up of 16 amino acids. The CDR3 DNA sequence: TGTGCCAGCAGCTTAGTAGTGTCTAGCGGTGCGGAGACCCAGTACTTC. Its protein product is CASSLVVSSGAETQYF.

The rearrangement uses TRBV7-6 and TRBJ2-6, with D hard to call. CDR1 SGHVS and CDR2 FNYEAQ come from the germline V gene. The CDR3 spans 16 residues. The V end lost 6 bases, the J end lost 3 bases, and 15 bases lay between the germline ends. The CDR3 DNA follows: TGTGCCAGCAGGCCGGGCCTCCCCCTTGGGGCCAACGTCCTGACTTTC. Translating it yields CASRPGLPLGANVLTF. Full variable domain (remainder filled in from reference TRBV7-6 and TRBJ2-6): GAGVSQSPRYKVTKRGQDVALRCDPISGHVSLYWYRQALGQGPEFLTYFNYEAQQDKSGLPNDRFSAERPEGSISTLTIQRTEQRDSAMYRCASRPGLPLGANVLTFGAGSRLTVL.

This clonotype was counted only a few times. The chain joins TRBV6-6 to TRBJ1-5; 8 bases are shared with TRBD1. Germline V gene lookup returns CDR1 MNHNY and CDR2 SVGAGI (reference sequence). V shed 3 bases and J 7 bases; nucleotides not matched to a gene: 11. The CDR3 totals 16 residues. The CDR3 protein is CASSYKRSGGGQPQHF. As DNA, the CDR3 is TGTGCCAGCAGTTATAAAAGATCAGGGGGCGGACAGCCCCAGCATTTT.

This clonotype was counted only a few times. The chain carries TRBV7-2 and TRBJ2-3; D unresolved. The V gene lost 4 bases and the J gene lost 2 bases, with 13 bases spanning the gap. The germline V gene encodes CDR1 SGHTA and CDR2 FQGNSA. The CDR3 sequence is 15 residues long. Written as DNA, the CDR3 is TGTGCCAGCAGCTCAGCCCCCGGGTACACAGATACGCAGTATTTT. Amino acids: CASSSAPGYTDTQYF.